This TCR beta chain stems from a study of T-cell reconstitution after alpha-beta-depleted transplantation in children. Preparation of the TCRbeta library used unique molecular identifiers. From the PCR reads, TCRdb called clonotypes with MiXCR, one entry per CDR3 protein. The table shows fewer than 120,000 distinct CDR3 sequences, with over 9% occurring only once. The table lists this clonotype with many counts. V gave up 5 bases and J gave up 6 bases; unmatched junction bases: 6. CDR1 is MNHEY and CDR2 is SVGEGT in the germline V gene. The CDR3 is made up of 15 amino acids. The source material was PBMCs from the stem cell graft donor, sampled from the stem cell graft. V is TRBV6-2 or TRBV6-3 and J is TRBJ2-2, with TRBD1 matching over 10 bases. This receptor was obtained from a human donor who donated a stem cell graft to a child with acute lymphoblastic leukemia. CDR3 protein: CASSRTGGKAGELFF. The CDR3 region has the DNA TGTGCCAGCAGTAGGACAGGGGGGAAAGCCGGGGAGCTGTTTTTT.